Reported below is one T cell receptor (beta chain). The assay was immunoSEQ multiplex PCR, and TCRdb's table has in-frame clones only and misses some. The sample has 25,000 to 35,000 clones, approximately 95% seen once. V was cut by 0 bases and J by 2 bases, with 9 bases left in between. The CDR3 spans 15 residues. Germline loops: CDR1 SGHRS, CDR2 YFSETQ. These data come from a study of T cell clonotyping in hematopoietic cell transplantation. The clonotype comes from a man in his fifties in good health. Some clones in this sample may be carry-over from other donors' samples. Input material: peripheral blood mononuclear cells. This sequence joins TRBV5-1 and TRBJ1-3, with D unclear. The CDR3 sequence is CASSLGWEAGNTIYF. CDR3 sequence (DNA): TGCGCCAGCAGCTTGGGATGGGAGGCTGGAAACACCATATATTTT.